One and the same sample provided the 18 T cell receptor beta chains below, sequenced in a study of blood T cells in healthy people across ages. A J-beta primer mix and a sample-barcoded 5' primer were used in a second PCR of roughly 6 to 11 cycles. TCRdb reanalysed the 5' RACE reads using MiXCR and keeps one entry per CDR3 protein. The sample lists some 880,000 distinct CDR3 sequences, roughly 35% seen once, with 13% in the top ten. The sequenced sample was blood. The source is a young man in good health.

The chain couples TRBV4-1 to TRBJ2-1, with D possibly TRBD2 on 5 matching bases. The CDR3 totals 15 residues. Trimming shortened V by 6 bases and J by 3 bases, and 15 bases separated the two germline ends. Looked up from germline, CDR1 is MGHRA and CDR2 is YSYEKL. The CDR3 sequence is CASSSADLVYNEQFF. The CDR3 nucleotides are TGCGCCAGCAGTTCGGCGGACTTAGTCTACAATGAGCAGTTCTTC.

The V gene is TRBV7-2, the J gene TRBJ2-5, with D possibly being TRBD1 (7 bases). Trimming removed 7 bases at V and 11 bases at J, with 29 bases between. There are 16 residues in the CDR3. In germline, CDR1 is SGHTA, CDR2 FQGNSA. The CDR3 nucleotides read TGTGCCAGCACCCTTAGAGGGGGCCCGAAGGAGGGTGAGCAGTACTTC. This gives the protein CASTLRGGPKEGEQYF.

As for this clonotype: Possible read error: a much larger clone is one base away. The gene calls are TRBV12-3 or TRBV12-4 and TRBJ2-7, with D perhaps assigned TRBD1 or TRBD2 (5 bases each). The CDR3 loop spans 15 amino acids. With 4 bases removed from V and 5 bases from J, the gap between germline ends came to 18 bases. CDR3 bases: TGTGCCAGCAGTTCTCAGGGAGCCCTTAACGACGAGCAGTACTTC. This translates into CASSSQGALNDEQYF.

The V call is TRBV12-3 or TRBV12-4, the J call TRBJ1-1; TRBD1 is a possible D gene (5 bases). The CDR3 totals 14 residues. V was clipped by 8 bases and J by 5 bases, with 18 bases between them. In DNA, the CDR3 is TGTGCCAGCGGGGAGGGGACCTTGGGGACTGAAGCTTTCTTT. Its protein is CASGEGTLGTEAFF.

This clonotype was found many times. J is TRBJ2-1 and V is TRBV4-3, with 8 bases aligning to TRBD2. Germline V lookup: CDR1 LGHNA, CDR2 YSLEER. The V and J ends lost 0 bases and 4 bases, in that order; junction bases with no gene match: 5. This CDR3 is 16 amino acids long. CDR3 region: CASSQEPGGQYNEQFF. The DNA for the CDR3 is TGCGCCAGCAGCCAAGAACCGGGGGGGCAATACAATGAGCAGTTCTTC.

The chain carries TRBV4-1 and TRBJ2-5; tentatively, D is TRBD1 (5 bases). The germline CDR1 and CDR2 sequences are MGHRA and YSYEKL. The CDR3 is made up of 16 amino acids. V was pared by 4 bases and J by 11 bases, with 26 bases between. The CDR3 region has the DNA TGCGCCAGCAGCCGAAGTGCTGGCGCATTTCAGGGTGAGCAGTACTTC. It codes for CASSRSAGAFQGEQYF.

About this clonotype: A much larger clone differs from this one at a single base, so this may be a read error. The chain is built from TRBV6-1 and TRBJ2-7; 8 bases agree with TRBD1. The CDR3 is 17 residues long. In germline, CDR1 is MNHNS, CDR2 SASEGT. In nucleotides, the CDR3 is TGTGTCAGCAGGACCACCGGACAGGGTTCAATCCGCTACGAGCAGTACTTC. It encodes CVSRTTGQGSIRYEQYF.

This sequence joins TRBV20-1 and TRBJ1-1; D perhaps matches TRBD1 (6 bases). There are 14 residues in the CDR3. Germline CDR1 reads DFQATT; CDR2 reads SNEGSKA (reference sequence). V lost 1 base, J lost 2 bases, and 11 bases lay in between. This CDR3 is CSARVPGVNTEAFF. In nucleotides, the CDR3 is TGCAGTGCTAGAGTGCCAGGGGTCAACACTGAAGCTTTCTTT.

This clonotype was counted a few times. The genes are TRBV12-3 or TRBV12-4 and TRBJ2-6, with D hard to call. The CDR3 is 16 residues long. The germline V and J ends were trimmed by 2 bases and 1 base, with 9 bases remaining between them. CDR3 residues: CASSLLDPSGANVLTF. As DNA, the CDR3 is TGTGCCAGCAGTTTATTGGATCCGTCTGGGGCCAACGTCCTGACTTTC.

This clonotype appeared a few times. V and J are TRBV6-1 and TRBJ1-1; weak D call: TRBD1 (6 bases). The CDR3 is made up of 16 amino acids. V lost 3 bases and J 1 base, leaving 15 bases between the germline ends. CDR1 and CDR2 (germline): MNHNS, SASEGT. The DNA of the CDR3 is TGTGCCAGCAGTGATACTTACAGGGCTTCGAACACTGAAGCTTTCTTT. This encodes CASSDTYRASNTEAFF.

This clonotype has ten or more counts. V is TRBV11-2 and J is TRBJ2-3, with 16 nucleotides matching TRBD2. Germline V gene data show CDR1 as SGHAT and CDR2 as FQNNGV. The V and J ends lost 5 bases and 2 bases, in that order; junction bases with no gene match: 7. The CDR3 contains 18 residues. CDR3: CASSPGLAGGRATDTQYF. The CDR3 bases are TGTGCCAGCAGCCCGGGACTAGCGGGGGGGCGGGCCACAGATACGCAGTATTTT. Full variable domain (outside the CDR3, taken from reference TRBV11-2 and TRBJ2-3): EAGVAQSPRYKIIEKRQSVAFWCNPISGHATLYWYQQILGQGPKLLIQFQNNGVVDDSQLPKDRFSAERLKGVDSTLKIQPAKLEDSAVYLCASSPGLAGGRATDTQYFGPGTRLTVL.

In this sample, this clonotype turned up many times. This chain links TRBV27 with TRBJ2-7, with D maybe TRBD1 (5 bases). CDR3 length equals 14 residues. V was shortened by 4 bases and J by 3 bases, with 13 bases between the two germline ends. Germline lookup yields CDR1 MNHEY and CDR2 SMNVEV (reference sequence). CDR3 DNA: TGTGCCAGCAGTTCCCTCCGCCAGGGCTACGAGCAGTACTTC. This sequence encodes CASSSLRQGYEQYF.

V gene TRBV6-2 or TRBV6-3 combines with J gene TRBJ1-1; D perhaps matches TRBD1 (6 bases). Trimming took 0 bases from V and 6 from J, leaving 14 bases between them. Germline loops: CDR1 MNHEY, CDR2 SVGEGT. There are 15 residues in the CDR3. CDR3 sequence: CASSYSAGGGPEAFF. DNA for the CDR3: TGTGCCAGCAGTTACTCGGCAGGAGGGGGTCCTGAAGCTTTCTTT.

This chain links TRBV4-1 with TRBJ1-1; 7 bases match TRBD1. V trimming: 3 bases; J trimming: 0 bases; junction bases outside the gene matches: 10. The CDR3 spans 17 residues. Germline V gene sequence: CDR1 MGHRA, CDR2 YSYEKL. The CDR3 DNA sequence: TGCGCCAGCAGCCATGGAAGACAGGGATGGATGAACACTGAAGCTTTCTTT. Its translation is CASSHGRQGWMNTEAFF.

The chain couples TRBV4-1 to TRBJ2-5; 9 positions agree with TRBD2. Germline CDR1 reads MGHRA; CDR2 reads YSYEKL. The CDR3 is made up of 17 amino acids. After removal of 0 bases from V and 5 bases from J, the junction contained 10 bases not matched to a gene. The CDR3 DNA reads as TGCGCCAGCAGCCAAGAAGGACTAGCGAAGCTTTGGGAGACCCAGTACTTC. It is translated as CASSQEGLAKLWETQYF.

The table lists this clonotype with a few counts. The rearrangement links TRBV20-1 to TRBJ1-5; the D gene is possibly TRBD1 (6 bases). There are 14 residues in the CDR3. The V end lost 0 bases, the J end lost 6 bases, and 12 bases lay between the germline ends. CDR1 is DFQATT, CDR2 SNEGSKA, per germline (reference sequence). CDR3 nucleotide sequence: TGCAGTGCTAGAGATAAGGGGGGAACTCAGCCCCAGCATTTT. This encodes CSARDKGGTQPQHF.

The chain combines TRBV11-3 with TRBJ2-1; 11 nucleotides align to TRBD1. The CDR3 runs to 15 residues. Germline CDR1 is SGHNT and CDR2 is YENEEA. The trim removed 3 bases at V and 12 bases at J, leaving 10 bases unmatched. The CDR3 bases are TGTGCCAGCAGCTTGTCAGGACAGGGGGCGAGTGGGCAGTTCTTC. This translates into CASSLSGQGASGQFF.

This clonotype was counted only a few times. The chain links TRBV6-1 to TRBJ1-1; D uncertain. Per the germline V gene, CDR1 is MNHNS and CDR2 is SASEGT. Between the trimmed V and J ends, which lost 7 bases and 1 base, there was a span of 10 bases. CDR3 length: 13 residues. The CDR3 coding sequence is TGTGCCAGCACCCAGACAACGAACACTGAAGCTTTCTTT. Residues: CASTQTTNTEAFF.